Detailed here is one T cell receptor (beta chain). This clonotype occurred a few times. The antigen this receptor binds is unknown. Base qualities are not at hand, and no much larger clone is one base apart. The donors were 40 or so Caucasian individuals from Russia, aged 6 to 90 years, who were systemically healthy. Each donor gave around 9.8 milliliters of peripheral blood, collected into EDTA-treated Vacutainer tubes. Ficoll-Paque density-gradient centrifugation was used to isolate PBMCs, with at least 6.5 million per sample. Total RNA was extracted from PBMCs with Trizol reagent, with at least 5 micrograms obtained per sample. For every donor, an aliquot of PBMCs went through flow cytometry to measure the percentages of naive CD45RAhigh/CD27high T cells. Libraries came from 5' RACE. TCRdb records Illumina HiSeq 2500 as the sequencer. A second PCR of about 6 to 12 cycles was run with a J-beta primer mix and a sample-barcoded 5' primer. A unique molecular identifier was introduced onto each TCR beta cDNA molecule by a template-switch 5' adaptor carrying 12 random nucleotides. Each sample yielded at least 3 million CDR3-containing paired-end reads. The Mint cDNA synthesis kit, primed by a TRBC-specific oligonucleotide, was used to synthesize first-strand cDNA from all RNA. All cDNA was treated with uracil-DNA glycosylase and then went through a first 18-cycle PCR with the universal primers M1SS and BC2_uni_R. As for how the authors treated the data: For normalization, 1 million high-quality reads, each with a distinct molecular identifier, were randomly selected from each sample. Instead of being binned into consensus sequences, reads that shared molecular identifiers were thrown out. MiTCR, with a Q25 quality threshold and the strictest error-elimination algorithm, was used for CDR3 identification, clonotype clustering and error correction. A nonparametric unseen species model with Euler transformation was used to estimate a lower bound on total TCR beta diversity. TCRdb reanalyzed the raw reads on its own, using fastp at Q25 for trimming and MiXCR for clone calling, and kept in-frame beta chains. Rows matching on CDR3 protein sequence are summarized as one entry with the most common DNA and genes. The V and J calls and clone size come from TCRdb's table, not from the authors' own analysis. Counted in this sample were roughly 1,300,000 distinct CDR3 sequences; roughly 60% of them appeared once. Jointly, the top ten make up about 6.3% of the sample.

This entry belongs to a study of blood T cells in healthy people across ages (dated by TCRdb to the mid-2010s). About the full investigation: In model experiments, roughly one uniquely barcoded TCR beta cDNA molecule per two T cells was captured by template switching. To track age-related changes in TCR beta repertoire diversity, the study relied on deep sequencing normalized with unique cDNA molecular identifiers. Four age groups were formed from the donors: young (average approximately 15 years), middle-aged (approximately 42), aged (more than 55) and long-lived (approximately 80). To avoid experimental bias, donors of different ages were distributed randomly across sequencing lanes. The study analyzed two additional independent replicas of 1 million unique cDNA reads from the same blood draw for two donors, one aged 18 to 30 and one aged 80 or older. What the study reported, not specific to this receptor: The CMV infection status of donors was not known, potentially confounding age-related changes in expanded clonotypes. Compared with the aged group, more naive CD4+ T cells, fewer expanded clones and increased TCR diversity were shown by the long-lived group, suggesting age selection. Observed TCR beta diversity per million T cells fell roughly linearly with age, and a significant reduction was already apparent by age about 36. Conclusive comparison of naive and antigen-experienced compartments was prevented by the profiling of bulk unsorted PBMCs. Total diversity estimates from one million sequenced T cells were considered lower bounds and underestimates. A strong correlation was found between observed TCR beta diversity and the percentage of naive T cells measured by flow cytometry.

Looking up the germline V gene yields CDR1 ENHRY and CDR2 SYGVKD. Reading from cysteine to phenylalanine, the CDR3 counts 12 amino acids. This entry keeps only the CDR3 DNA: 36 bases, framed from base 1. V and J are trimmed by 10 bases and 7 bases, and the gene matches miss 9 bases of the junction. The chain is made from TRBV10-3 and TRBJ1-2, and TRBD1 matches 7 of the central bases. This receptor was identified in a man between 18 and 29 years old in good health. Input material: blood. The DNA sequence is given as TGTGCCACGTCCGAGACAGGGTCTGGCTACACCTTC. Translation gives CATSETGSGYTF.